This is a list of T cell receptor beta chains from one sample in a study of vaccination effects on CD4 cells after COVID-19. Profiling relied on immunoSEQ multiplex PCR, and the TCRdb table lists in-frame clones only, not all of them. The table lists about 32,000 clones, roughly two thirds of them singletons. No antigen has been identified for these receptors. The input for sequencing was CD4+ T cells from PBMCs cultured with HCoV-229E spike peptides, taken after COVID-19 vaccination. Receptors were obtained from a human donor who received a COVID-19 vaccine. Each CDR3 is given with its conserved first and last residue. The order of the fields is J gene, V gene, clone size, D gene, CDR3 protein, CDR3 DNA. D genes are given only for firm matches. For some rows the clone size is stated as once, few or many, or as a class when expanded; others skip it.

TRBJ2-1 | TRBV30 | - | - | CAWSNHGGNEQFF | TGTGCCTGGTCCAATCACGGGGGCAATGAGCAGTTCTTC
TRBJ1-5 | TRBV12-5 | - | TRBD1 | CASGTGQGLPQHF | TGTGCTAGTGGAACGGGACAGGGATTGCCCCAGCATTTT
TRBJ2-7 | TRBV10-2 | few | - | CASSVVRGSYEQYF | TGCGCCAGCAGTGTGGTTAGGGGATCCTACGAGCAGTACTTC
TRBJ2-7 | TRBV2 | - | TRBD1 | CASGTGGGEQYF | TGTGCCAGCGGGACAGGTGGCGGCGAGCAGTACTTC
TRBJ1-5 | TRBV6-2/TRBV6-3 | few | - | CASSYSSRLQPQHF | TGTGCCAGCAGTTACTCGAGTAGACTTCAGCCCCAGCATTTT
TRBJ2-5 | TRBV27 | - | - | CASSLVSGQETQYF | TGTGCCAGCAGTTTAGTCAGCGGGCAAGAGACCCAGTACTTC
TRBJ1-2 | TRBV6-5 | - | TRBD1 | CASSQDRGPVYGYTF | TGTGCCAGCAGCCAAGACAGGGGGCCCGTCTATGGCTACACCTTC
TRBJ1-6 | TRBV5-4 | few | - | CASSFYNSPLHF | TGTGCCAGCAGCTTCTATAATTCACCCCTCCACTTT
TRBJ2-5 | TRBV6-1 | - | TRBD2 | CASSEPVIAGFEETQYF | TGTGCCAGCAGTGAACCCGTGATAGCGGGGTTCGAAGAGACCCAGTACTTC
TRBJ1-5 | TRBV19 | few | - | CASSIDQTVNQPQHF | TGTGCCAGTAGTATAGATCAGACAGTCAATCAGCCCCAGCATTTT
TRBJ2-7 | TRBV5-1 | once | TRBD1 | CASSLDRTQTYEQYF | TGCGCCAGCAGCCTGGACAGGACTCAGACCTACGAGCAGTACTTC
TRBJ1-2 | TRBV14 | - | - | CASSQGLISGRSPGGYTF | TGTGCCAGCAGCCAAGGATTAATCTCAGGACGGTCGCCGGGTGGCTACACCTTC
TRBJ2-1 | TRBV5-1 | - | TRBD2 | CASRTSGENNEQFF | TGCGCCAGCCGGACTAGCGGGGAGAACAATGAGCAGTTCTTC
TRBJ1-3 | TRBV5-5 | - | - | CASSLAGSSGNTIYF | TGTGCCAGCAGCTTGGCCGGCAGCTCTGGAAACACCATATATTTT
TRBJ2-2 | TRBV19 | - | TRBD2 | CASSIVGLNTGELFF | TGTGCCAGTAGTATAGTGGGACTAAACACCGGGGAGCTGTTTTTT
TRBJ2-7 | TRBV27 | - | - | CASKPNAVGSYEQYF | TGTGCCAGCAAACCAAATGCGGTGGGCTCCTACGAGCAGTACTTC
TRBJ1-2 | TRBV7-9 | few | - | CASSLVGGYTF | TGTGCCAGCAGCTTAGTAGGAGGCTACACCTTC
TRBJ2-3 | TRBV2 | - | TRBD2 | CASRPLAAPTDTQYF | TGTGCCAGCAGACCACTAGCGGCACCCACAGATACGCAGTATTTT
TRBJ2-2 | TRBV6-1 | - | TRBD2 | CASSALAGINTGELFF | TGTGCCAGCAGTGCCCTAGCGGGGATAAACACCGGGGAGCTGTTTTTT
TRBJ2-7 | TRBV5-8 | - | - | CASSLYRHYEQYF | TGTGCCAGCAGCTTGTACAGGCACTACGAGCAGTACTTC
TRBJ2-7 | TRBV5-1 | - | - | CASSSTRQYPSYEQYF | TGCGCCAGCAGCTCCACCAGGCAGTACCCTTCCTACGAGCAGTACTTC
TRBJ2-7 | TRBV9 | few | - | CASSVGPTSYEQYF | TGTGCCAGCAGCGTAGGGCCTACCTCCTACGAGCAGTACTTC
TRBJ1-6 | TRBV11-2 | - | - | CASSRGVTGTTRNSPLHF | TGTGCCAGCAGCAGGGGGGTTACCGGGACTACTAGAAATTCACCCCTCCACTTT
TRBJ1-6 | TRBV6-5 | - | TRBD1 | CASTSGQGDSPLHF | TGTGCCAGCACCTCGGGGCAGGGGGATTCACCCCTCCACTTT
TRBJ2-2 | TRBV6-5 | - | - | CASRAGPTGELFF | TGTGCCAGCAGAGCCGGGCCCACCGGGGAGCTGTTTTTT
TRBJ2-7 | TRBV5-4 | - | - | CASSTGSGVSYEQYF | TGTGCCAGCAGCACCGGATCAGGGGTCTCCTACGAGCAGTACTTC
TRBJ2-5 | TRBV3-1/TRBV3-2 | few | - | CASSLKSWGQTQETQYF | TGTGCCAGCAGTCTAAAATCGTGGGGGCAGACCCAAGAGACCCAGTACTTC
TRBJ2-7 | TRBV18 | - | TRBD1 | CASSLMGQGSYEQYF | TGTGCCAGCTCACTAATGGGACAGGGGTCCTACGAGCAGTACTTC
TRBJ2-5 | TRBV27 | - | TRBD1 | CATAPTGQETQYF | TGTGCCACAGCTCCGACAGGGCAAGAGACCCAGTACTTC